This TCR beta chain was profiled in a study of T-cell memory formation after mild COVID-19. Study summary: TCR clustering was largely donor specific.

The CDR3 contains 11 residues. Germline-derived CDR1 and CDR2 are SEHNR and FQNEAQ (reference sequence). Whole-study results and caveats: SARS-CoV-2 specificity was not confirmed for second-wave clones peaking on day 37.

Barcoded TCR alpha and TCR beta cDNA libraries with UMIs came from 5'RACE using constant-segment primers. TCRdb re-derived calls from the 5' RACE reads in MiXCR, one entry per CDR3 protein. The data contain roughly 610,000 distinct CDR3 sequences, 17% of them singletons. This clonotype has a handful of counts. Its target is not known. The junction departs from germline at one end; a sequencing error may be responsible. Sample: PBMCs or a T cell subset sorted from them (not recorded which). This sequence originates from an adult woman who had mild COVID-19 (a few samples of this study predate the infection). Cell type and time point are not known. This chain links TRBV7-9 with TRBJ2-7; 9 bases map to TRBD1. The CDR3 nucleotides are TGTGCCAGCAGCTTACGGGACAGGGTCCTTTTC. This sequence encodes CASSLRDRVLF. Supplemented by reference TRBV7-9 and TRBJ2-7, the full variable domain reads DTGVSQNPRHKITKRGQNVTFRCDPISEHNRLYWYRQTLGQGPEFLTYFQNEAQLEKSRLLSDRFSAERPKGSFSTLEIQRTEQGDSAMYLCASSLRDRVLFGPGTRLTVT.